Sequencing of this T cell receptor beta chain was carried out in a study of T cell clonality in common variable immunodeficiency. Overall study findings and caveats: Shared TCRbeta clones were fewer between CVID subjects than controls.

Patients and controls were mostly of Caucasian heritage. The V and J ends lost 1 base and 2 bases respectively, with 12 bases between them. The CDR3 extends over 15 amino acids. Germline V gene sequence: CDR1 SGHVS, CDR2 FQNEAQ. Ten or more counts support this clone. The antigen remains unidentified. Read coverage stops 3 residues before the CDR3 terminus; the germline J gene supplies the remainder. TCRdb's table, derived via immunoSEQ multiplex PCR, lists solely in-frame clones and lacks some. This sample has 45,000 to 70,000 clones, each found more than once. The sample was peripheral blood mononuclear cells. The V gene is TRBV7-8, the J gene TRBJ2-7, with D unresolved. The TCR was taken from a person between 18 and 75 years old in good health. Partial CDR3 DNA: TGTGCCAGCAGCTTAGGAGGAGCGCCAACCTACGAG. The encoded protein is CASSLGGAPTYE. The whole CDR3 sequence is CASSLGGAPTYEQYF.